These 21 T cell receptor beta chains were all obtained from the same sample, sequenced in a study of shared clonotypes between healthy human individuals (dated by TCRdb to the early 2020s). Receptor libraries were prepared by the immunoSEQ multiplex PCR assay. As stored in TCRdb, this immuneACCESS dataset retains in-frame rearrangements with V and J assigned. A fraction of the clones does not appear; measured against another copy, unresolved V genes explain less than half of the discrepancy, and the remainder lacks a known reason. The sample has 2 million to 2.5 million clones on record, around 95% of them singletons. The top ten hold over 0.1% of the sample. The sample was naive CD4+ T cells sorted from blood. The sample's cell subset or site label, decoded: CD45RA+ positively selected. These receptors originate from a young man in good health.

The chain uses TRBV28 and TRBJ2-7; TRBD1 aligns across 7 bases. The V gene end was trimmed by 6 bases and the J gene end by 0 bases; junction bases not matched to a gene: 5. CDR1 MDHEN and CDR2 SYDVKM come from the germline V gene. The CDR3 has 14 amino acids. CDR3 bases: TGTGCCAGCAGATCGACAGGGAGCTCCTACGAGCAGTACTTC. Encoded protein: CASRSTGSSYEQYF.

The chain carries TRBV7-2 and TRBJ2-7; 9 nucleotides agree with TRBD2. This CDR3 region has 15 residues. Trimming at V came to 5 bases and at J to 0 bases, leaving 5 bases not matched to a gene. Per the germline V gene, CDR1 is SGHTA and CDR2 is FQGNSA. CDR3 sequence: CASSRSSGSSYEQYF. The CDR3 nucleotides are TGTGCCAGCAGCCGCAGTAGCGGGAGCTCCTACGAGCAGTACTTC.

The J gene is TRBJ2-5, the V gene TRBV6-5; 10 positions match TRBD2. This CDR3 is built from 16 residues. V trimming: 0 bases; J trimming: 4 bases; junction bases outside the gene matches: 5. Germline V CDR1 and CDR2: MNHEY, SVGAGI. Written as DNA, the CDR3 is TGTGCCAGCAGTTACTCCCTAGCGGGAGCGGGAGAGACCCAGTACTTC. Translated: CASSYSLAGAGETQYF.

This clone was found once. Within the sample, other DNA sequences also encode this same CDR3. The V call is TRBV30, the J call TRBJ2-1; D is uncertain. The CDR3 is 12 amino acids. The germline V gene encodes CDR1 GTSNPN and CDR2 SVGIG (reference sequence). Trimming left V 0 bases short and J 4 bases short, with 4 bases between. Here the CDR3 DNA reads TGTGCCTGGAGTGTAAGGTACAATGAGCAGTTCTTC. Its translation is CAWSVRYNEQFF.

This chain joins TRBV14 and TRBJ2-5; 9 bases map to TRBD1. Germline loops: CDR1 SGHDN, CDR2 FVKESK. The CDR3 has 15 amino acids. After removal of 4 bases from V and 5 bases from J, the junction contained 8 bases not matched to a gene. The CDR3 DNA sequence: TGTGCCAGCAGCCCCTGGGACAGGGACGGGGAGACCCAGTACTTC. Amino acid sequence: CASSPWDRDGETQYF.

The chain uses TRBV5-1 and TRBJ2-1; no clear D gene. CDR3 length: 14 residues. V was cut by 1 base and J by 5 bases, with 10 bases left in between. In germline, CDR1 is SGHRS, CDR2 YFSETQ. The CDR3 DNA follows: TGCGCCAGCAGCTTGCCCTCCGCACACAATGAGCAGTTCTTC. Translated: CASSLPSAHNEQFF. The complete variable domain, with remaining parts taken from reference TRBV5-1 and TRBJ2-1, reads KAGVTQTPRYLIKTRGQQVTLSCSPISGHRSVSWYQQTPGQGLQFLFEYFSETQRNKGNFPGRFSGRQFSNSRSEMNVSTLELGDSALYLCASSLPSAHNEQFFGPGTRLTVL.

The rearrangement uses TRBV14 and TRBJ1-6; possibly TRBD1 for D (5 bases). V was clipped by 1 base and J by 7 bases, with 11 bases between them. The CDR3 runs 15 residues. Per germline, CDR1 SGHDN and CDR2 FVKESK. The CDR3 loop reads CASSQAGGTNSPLHF. As DNA, the CDR3 is TGTGCCAGCAGCCAAGCTGGAGGGACGAATTCACCCCTCCACTTT.

The V call is TRBV10-3, the J call TRBJ2-1, with 12 positions matching TRBD2. The V gene end was trimmed by 3 bases and the J gene end by 7 bases; junction bases not matched to a gene: 4. CDR1 and CDR2 (germline): ENHRY, SYGVKD. The CDR3 covers 15 residues. CDR3 coding DNA: TGTGCCATCAGTGAAGGAACTAGCGGGAGGAATGAGCAGTTCTTC. Amino acids: CAISEGTSGRNEQFF.

This clone was detected only once. This same CDR3 is encoded by further DNA sequences in the sample. The chain combines TRBV9 with TRBJ1-6, with D uncertain. The CDR3 consists of 14 residues. Germline CDR1 and CDR2: SGDLS and YYNGEE. V dropped 2 bases and J dropped 7 bases, with 10 bases sitting between them. Here the CDR3 DNA reads TGTGCCAGCAGCGTTGAGGGCGCCAATTCACCCCTCCACTTT. Protein sequence: CASSVEGANSPLHF.

The chain uses TRBV5-4 and TRBJ1-1; 10 positions match TRBD1. The germline V gene has CDR1 SGHNT and CDR2 YYREEE (reference sequence). The CDR3 is 15 amino acids. The V gene end was trimmed by 3 bases and the J gene end by 5 bases; junction bases not matched to a gene: 7. The CDR3 DNA sequence: TGTGCCAGCAGCTCCTGGGACAGGGGCTATACTGAAGCTTTCTTT. Amino acids: CASSSWDRGYTEAFF.

CDR3 protein: CASRLGTATSGELFF. The CDR3 nucleotides read TGTGCCAGCAGACTTGGGACAGCAACCTCCGGGGAGCTGTTTTTT. This rearrangement joins TRBV6-1 to TRBJ2-2; 7 bases line up with TRBD1. The CDR3 runs to 15 residues. V dropped 6 bases and J dropped 6; count of bases not matched to a gene: 10. From germline, CDR1 is MNHNS and CDR2 SASEGT.

This sequence joins TRBV27 and TRBJ2-1; possibly TRBD1 for D (5 bases). CDR3 length: 13 amino acids. V shed 2 bases and J shed 8 bases, with 10 bases lying between them. CDR1 is MNHEY and CDR2 is SMNVEV in the germline V gene (reference sequence). The CDR3 protein is CASSLQGGHEQFF. The CDR3 DNA is TGTGCCAGCAGTTTACAGGGTGGCCATGAGCAGTTCTTC.

The chain recombines TRBV14 with TRBJ2-1; 9 bases fit TRBD2. The CDR3 sequence is 16 residues long. The V and J ends lost 4 bases and 2 bases, in that order; junction bases with no gene match: 6. From germline, CDR1 is SGHDN and CDR2 FVKESK. CDR3: CASSLKGLAAYNEQFF. CDR3 coding DNA: TGTGCCAGCAGCCTCAAGGGACTAGCTGCCTACAATGAGCAGTTCTTC.

This chain uses TRBV6-5 with TRBJ2-3; D is undetermined. With 6 bases removed from V and 4 bases from J, the gap between germline ends came to 5 bases. This CDR3 has 11 amino acids. Germline CDR1 is MNHEY and CDR2 is SVGAGI. As DNA, the CDR3 is TGTGCCAGCAGCTGGGCAGATACGCAGTATTTT. It is translated as CASSWADTQYF.

This clone was observed a single time. The chain combines TRBV9 with TRBJ1-1, with D possibly matching TRBD1 (6 bases). Per germline, CDR1 SGDLS and CDR2 YYNGEE. CDR3 length: 15 amino acids. The ends were cut back, 0 bases at V and 2 bases at J, with 11 bases in the middle. The CDR3 is CASSVDPDSNTEAFF. The CDR3 DNA reads as TGTGCCAGCAGCGTAGACCCGGACAGTAACACTGAAGCTTTCTTT.

The chain couples TRBV11-2 to TRBJ1-1; possible D gene TRBD1, 5 bases. Trimming removed 3 bases from V and 6 bases from J, with 14 bases in between. Germline V gene lookup returns CDR1 SGHAT and CDR2 FQNNGV. The CDR3 has 14 amino acids. The CDR3 here is CASSFIGAQAEAFF. For the CDR3, the DNA is TGTGCCAGCAGCTTCATTGGTGCACAGGCTGAAGCTTTCTTT.

This clone occurred once. The DNA of the CDR3 is TGTGCCACCAGCGCACCCGGAGGGGGAAAGGGTTCACCCCTCCACTTT. Its translation is CATSAPGGGKGSPLHF. The chain combines TRBV15 with TRBJ1-6; D is possibly TRBD1 (6 bases). V lost 5 bases, J lost 9 bases, and 20 bases lay in between. The germline V gene encodes CDR1 LNHNV and CDR2 YYDKDF (reference sequence). This CDR3 has 16 residues.

A remark on this clone: The same CDR3 is also encoded by other DNA sequences in this sample. The V gene is TRBV7-2, the J gene TRBJ2-2; no clear D. The CDR3 is made up of 14 amino acids. Germline V gene data show CDR1 as SGHTA and CDR2 as FQGNSA. Trimming removed 0 bases at V and 1 base at J, with 3 bases between. CDR3 sequence reads: CASSLARNTGELFF. The CDR3 region has the DNA TGTGCCAGCAGCTTAGCCAGGAACACCGGGGAGCTGTTTTTT.

This clone was seen just once. This chain uses TRBV10-1 with TRBJ2-7, with D perhaps assigned TRBD1 or TRBD2 (5 bases each). Trimming removed 3 bases at V and 11 bases at J, with 20 bases between. Per the germline V gene, CDR1 is WNHNN and CDR2 is SYGVQD (reference sequence). This CDR3 has 14 residues. The CDR3 nucleotides are TGCGCCAGCAGTGATAGCCATGAGGGGCCTGGGAAGTACTTC. It specifies CASSDSHEGPGKYF.

The chain couples TRBV19 to TRBJ1-5; D remains unclear. The CDR3 is 12 amino acids. Germline CDR1 LNHDA, CDR2 SQIVND (reference sequence). With 0 bases removed from V and 11 bases from J, the gap between germline ends came to 8 bases. The CDR3 sequence is CASSIDGRAQHF. The CDR3 DNA is TGTGCCAGTAGTATAGATGGGAGGGCCCAGCATTTT.

The chain links TRBV2 to TRBJ1-2, with 9 bases aligning to TRBD1. Trimming cost V 6 bases and J 8 bases; bases outside gene matches: 4. This CDR3 region has 12 residues. Germline CDR1 is SNHLY and CDR2 is FYNNEI. In DNA form, the CDR3 reads TGTGCCAGCAGGGGACAGGGAGGAGGCTACACCTTC. The encoded protein is CASRGQGGGYTF.